What follows are 19 T cell receptor beta chains derived from one specimen sequenced in a study of blood T cell repertoires in COVID-19. The table came from immunoSEQ multiplex PCR; TCRdb's copy has only in-frame clones and leaves some out. The repertoire holds some 350,000 clones, with around nine tenths as singletons. Sequenced material: peripheral blood. The receptors come from a young woman who had recovered from COVID-19.

The V call is TRBV4-3, the J call TRBJ1-2, with 8 bases lining up with TRBD1. The CDR3 length is 18 residues. Losses at the gene ends were 0 bases for V and 2 bases for J; bases not matched to a gene: 11. Germline CDR1 reads LGHNA; CDR2 reads YSLEER. Here the CDR3 DNA reads TGCGCCAGCAGCCAAGATGTTGGCAGGGGGCGCCGGAACTATGGCTACACCTTC. It specifies CASSQDVGRGRRNYGYTF.

The rearrangement uses TRBV7-2 and TRBJ2-7, with TRBD2 matching over 7 bases. The length of the CDR3 is 14 residues. J gave up 4 bases and V 1 base, and 4 bases lay outside the gene matches. Per the germline V gene, CDR1 is SGHTA and CDR2 is FQGNSA. In DNA, the CDR3 is TGTGCCAGCAGCTTAGACGGGGGGAGTTACGAGCAGTACGTC. Translating gives CASSLDGGSYEQYV.

This clone was observed a single time. The chain couples TRBV4-1 to TRBJ2-1; D is unclear. There are 16 residues in the CDR3. Per the germline V gene, CDR1 is MGHRA and CDR2 is YSYEKL. The ends were cut back, 1 base at V and 0 bases at J, with 10 bases in the middle. This CDR3 is CASSQGRQSSYNEQFF. For the CDR3, the DNA is TGCGCCAGCAGCCAAGGTCGACAAAGCTCCTACAATGAGCAGTTCTTC.

The chain employs TRBV6-5 and TRBJ2-7; TRBD2 is a possible D gene (6 bases). The CDR3 has 14 amino acids. Germline lookup yields CDR1 MNHEY and CDR2 SVGAGI. The V and J ends lost 8 bases and 3 bases respectively, with 17 bases between them. CDR3 DNA sequence: TGTGCCAGCGGTACGACTAGGGGAGGCTACGAGCAGTACGTC. This sequence encodes CASGTTRGGYEQYV.

The chain is built from TRBV7-9 and TRBJ2-1; 8 bases align to TRBD2. The CDR3 is made up of 12 amino acids. The V gene's germline CDR1 is SEHNR and CDR2 FQNEAQ (reference sequence). Losses at the gene ends were 5 bases for V and 7 bases for J; bases not matched to a gene: 1. CDR3 protein: CASSPSGNEQFF. CDR3 nucleotides: TGTGCCAGCAGCCCTAGCGGGAATGAGCAGTTCTTC.

V and J are TRBV30 and TRBJ1-5, with a weak D call TRBD1 (6 bases). CDR3 size: 17 residues. Germline CDR1 and CDR2: GTSNPN and SVGIG (reference sequence). V lost 0 bases and J 3 bases, leaving 18 bases between the germline ends. CDR3 sequence reads: CAWSVRAGGAPNQPQHF. DNA for the CDR3: TGTGCCTGGAGTGTACGGGCCGGGGGGGCACCCAATCAGCCCCAGCATTTT.

In DNA, the CDR3 is TGTGCCAGCAGCCAAATGCAGGGGGCAGGGGATACGCAGTATTTT. Amino acids: CASSQMQGAGDTQYF. The chain combines TRBV3-1 (or the pseudogene TRBV3-2) with TRBJ2-3; the match to TRBD1 covers 8 bases. Germline V gene lookup returns CDR1 LGHDT and CDR2 YNNKEL (reference sequence). This CDR3 spans 15 amino acids. Germline trimming cut 2 bases from V and 6 bases from J; bases unmatched to any gene: 7.

The chain couples TRBV29-1 to TRBJ2-5; TRBD1 aligns across 9 bases. The CDR3 totals 13 residues. From germline, CDR1 is SQVTM and CDR2 ANQGSEA. Unmatched junction bases numbered 5, after V lost 7 bases and J lost 2 bases. CDR3: CSAYDRGQETQYF. DNA of the CDR3: TGCAGCGCCTATGACAGGGGGCAAGAGACCCAGTACTTC.

This sequence joins TRBV5-1 and TRBJ2-5, with 7 bases identical to TRBD2. This CDR3 comprises 16 residues. Trimming at V came to 4 bases and at J to 1 base, leaving 10 bases not matched to a gene. Germline V gene lookup returns CDR1 SGHRS and CDR2 YFSETQ. CDR3 in DNA: TGCGCCAGCAGCCCAGGACTAGTGTGGAGCCAAGAGACCCAGTACTTC. It specifies CASSPGLVWSQETQYF.

The chain uses TRBV18 and TRBJ1-6; D is possibly TRBD1 (6 bases). The CDR3 is 13 residues long. Germline CDR1 KGHSH, CDR2 LQKENI. V was cut by 4 bases and J by 12 bases, with 13 bases left in between. CDR3 region: CASSLGQLEPLHF. CDR3 in DNA: TGTGCCAGCTCACTTGGACAGCTGGAACCCCTCCACTTT.

This rearrangement joins TRBV7-2 to TRBJ2-1; 13 bases fit TRBD2. Germline V gives CDR1 SGHTA, CDR2 FQGNSA. CDR3 size: 17 residues. J gave up 3 bases and V 2 bases, and 4 bases lay outside the gene matches. CDR3 sequence: CASSLRTSGGFYNEQFF. In DNA form, the CDR3 reads TGTGCCAGCAGCTTACGGACTAGCGGGGGATTCTACAATGAGCAGTTCTTC.

In this sample, this clone turned up once. The genes are TRBV19 and TRBJ1-1, with D possibly being TRBD1 (5 bases). Trimming shortened V by 8 bases and J by 1 base, and 14 bases separated the two germline ends. The CDR3 covers 14 residues. CDR1 is LNHDA, CDR2 SQIVND, per germline (reference sequence). The CDR3 DNA reads TGTGCCAGTGGGGAAGGGGCGAAGAACACTGAAGCTTTCTTT. This encodes CASGEGAKNTEAFF.

V is TRBV4-1 and J is TRBJ2-3; 8 bases align to TRBD2. The V segment lost 8 bases and the J segment 2 bases; nucleotides outside the gene matches: 9. The CDR3 contains 15 residues. Germline CDR1 MGHRA, CDR2 YSYEKL. Here the CDR3 reads CASGGSGSITDTQYF. The CDR3 bases are TGCGCCAGCGGAGGAAGCGGGAGTATCACAGATACGCAGTATTTT.

The V call is TRBV19, the J call TRBJ2-2; 10 bases are a match to TRBD2. The CDR3 spans 19 residues. The V gene's germline CDR1 is LNHDA and CDR2 SQIVND (reference sequence). The trim removed 3 bases at V and 0 bases at J, leaving 10 bases unmatched. The CDR3 sequence: CASSIRLAGGRTNTGELFF. The CDR3 coding sequence is TGTGCCAGTAGTATTAGGTTAGCGGGAGGCCGTACGAACACCGGGGAGCTGTTTTTT.

This rearrangement joins TRBV24-1 to TRBJ2-3; TRBD2 might be the D (5 bases). Germline loops: CDR1 KGHDR, CDR2 SFDVKD. Trimming pared 1 base from V and 4 bases from J, leaving 17 bases between. The CDR3 has 17 amino acids. The CDR3 DNA sequence: TGTGCCACCAGTGATTTAGCGCGCGGGCAATTGGCAGATACGCAGTATTTT. Translating gives CATSDLARGQLADTQYF.

This sequence joins TRBV28 and TRBJ2-3; the D gene is possibly TRBD1 (5 bases). Germline loops: CDR1 MDHEN, CDR2 SYDVKM. The V end lost 6 bases, the J end lost 0 bases, and 13 bases lay between the germline ends. The CDR3 extends over 15 amino acids. The CDR3, as DNA: TGTGCCAGCAGCCCAACAGGATCTAGCACAGATACGCAGTATTTT. Its protein product is CASSPTGSSTDTQYF.

The rearrangement joins TRBV29-1 to TRBJ1-2; 7 bases match TRBD1. The length of the CDR3 is 12 residues. Germline values: CDR1 SQVTM, CDR2 ANQGSEA. J was trimmed by 8 bases and V by 4 bases; bases with no gene match: 7. The CDR3 DNA is TGCAGCGTTGTGACAGGGAGTGACGGCTACACCTTC. It codes for CSVVTGSDGYTF.

V gene TRBV19 combines with J gene TRBJ1-1; D is unresolved. V was shortened by 1 base and J by 6 bases, with 12 bases between the two germline ends. Germline lookup yields CDR1 LNHDA and CDR2 SQIVND (reference sequence). This CDR3 has 14 residues. CDR3 nucleotides: TGTGCCAGTAGTATAGGAGGTAAAGGCGCTGAAGCTTTCTTT. Translation: CASSIGGKGAEAFF.

The chain combines TRBV7-9 with TRBJ1-1, with TRBD1 as a possible D gene (6 bases). Germline CDR1 and CDR2: SEHNR and FQNEAQ (reference sequence). V was pared by 5 bases and J by 1 base, with 11 bases between. The CDR3 is 14 residues long. CDR3 nucleotide sequence: TGTGCCAGCAGCCCGAGGGACACGAACACTGAAGCTTTCTTT. Its protein product is CASSPRDTNTEAFF.